Shown below are 2 T cell receptor beta chains from a single sample sequenced in a study of blood T cell repertoires in COVID-19. Measured with immunoSEQ multiplex PCR; TCRdb has only the in-frame clones, and not every one. The sample has 150,000 to 160,000 clones; roughly 82% are singletons. The sequencing input was peripheral blood. These receptors all come from a woman in her forties or fifties with acute or convalescent COVID-19.

This clone was seen only once. The V and J genes are TRBV28 and TRBJ2-1, with TRBD1 matching 10 bases. Germline V gene data show CDR1 as MDHEN and CDR2 as SYDVKM. The CDR3 spans 16 residues. The V segment lost 4 bases and the J segment 2 bases; nucleotides outside the gene matches: 5. CDR3 nucleotides: TGTGCCAGCAGTTCTCTCGGACAGGGGGCCTACAATGAGCAGTTCTTC. Its protein is CASSSLGQGAYNEQFF.

This chain connects TRBV3-1 (or the pseudogene TRBV3-2) to TRBJ2-1; D is unclear. Germline V gene data show CDR1 as LGHDT and CDR2 as YNNKEL (reference sequence). Trimming removed 0 bases from V and 8 bases from J, with 14 bases in between. There are 15 residues in the CDR3. The CDR3 DNA reads TGTGCCAGCAGCCAAGAGGCGGAGCTATCTCATGAGCAGTTCTTC. It translates to CASSQEAELSHEQFF.